The T cell receptor beta chain under discussion was sequenced for a study of blood T cell repertoires in COVID-19. Under the authors' procedure: From reference gene primer amplification, estimates of nucleated cell counts were derived. Some clones are missing from TCRdb's copy, which holds only in-frame ones; the method was immunoSEQ multiplex PCR. V, J and clone size reflect that table, while D and trimming were determined from the DNA. The sample holds roughly 100,000 clones, around 86% seen once. The CDR3 length is 14 residues. Germline CDR1 and CDR2: LGHDT and YNNKEL (reference sequence). The germline V and J ends were trimmed by 6 bases and 5 bases, with 16 bases remaining between them.

This TCR was sampled from a man aged 50-59 years with active or convalescent COVID-19. Source material: peripheral blood. The chain employs TRBV3-1 (or the pseudogene TRBV3-2) and TRBJ2-5, with a weak D call TRBD2 (6 bases). The CDR3 reads CASRGGVVLETQYF. The CDR3 coding sequence is TGTGCCAGCAGAGGCGGGGTAGTTCTCGAGACCCAGTACTTC.